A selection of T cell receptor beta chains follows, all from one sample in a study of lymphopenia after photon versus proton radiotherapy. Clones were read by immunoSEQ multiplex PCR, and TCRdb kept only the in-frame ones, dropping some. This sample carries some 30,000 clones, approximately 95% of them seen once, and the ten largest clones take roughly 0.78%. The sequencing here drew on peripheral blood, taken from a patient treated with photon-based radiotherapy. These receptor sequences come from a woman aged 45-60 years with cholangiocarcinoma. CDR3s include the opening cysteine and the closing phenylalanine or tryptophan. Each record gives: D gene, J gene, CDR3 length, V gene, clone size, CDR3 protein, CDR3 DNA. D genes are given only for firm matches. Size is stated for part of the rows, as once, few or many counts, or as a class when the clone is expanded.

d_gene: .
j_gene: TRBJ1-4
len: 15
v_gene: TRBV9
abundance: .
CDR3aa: CASSSGGATNEKLFF
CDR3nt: TGTGCCAGCAGCTCCGGGGGGGCAACTAATGAAAAACTGTTTTTT

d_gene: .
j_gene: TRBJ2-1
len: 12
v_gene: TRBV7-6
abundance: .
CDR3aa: CASSPPGNEQFF
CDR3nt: TGTGCCAGCAGCCCCCCAGGGAATGAGCAGTTCTTC

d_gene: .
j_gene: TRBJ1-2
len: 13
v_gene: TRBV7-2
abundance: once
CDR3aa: CASSLNTAGGYTF
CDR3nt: TGTGCCAGCAGCTTAAATACCGCTGGCGGCTACACCTTC

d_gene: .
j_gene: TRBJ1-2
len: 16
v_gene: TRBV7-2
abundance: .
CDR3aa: CASSLNRQGLSYGYTF
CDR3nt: TGTGCCAGCAGCTTAAATCGCCAGGGGCTTTCCTATGGCTACACCTTC

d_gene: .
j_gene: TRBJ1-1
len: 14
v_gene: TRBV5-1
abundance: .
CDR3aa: CASSPDTVNTEAFF
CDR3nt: TGCGCCAGCAGCCCGGACACAGTGAACACTGAAGCTTTCTTT

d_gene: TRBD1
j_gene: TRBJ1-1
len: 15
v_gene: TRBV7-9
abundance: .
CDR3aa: CASSPGQGLNTEAFF
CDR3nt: TGTGCCAGCAGCCCAGGACAGGGCTTGAACACTGAAGCTTTCTTT

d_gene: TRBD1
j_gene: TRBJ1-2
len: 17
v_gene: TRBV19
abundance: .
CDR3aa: CASSILSRQGGGAGYTF
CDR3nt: TGTGCCAGTAGTATTTTATCTAGACAGGGCGGGGGCGCTGGCTACACCTTC

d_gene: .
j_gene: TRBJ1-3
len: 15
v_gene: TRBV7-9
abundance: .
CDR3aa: CASSLPGPPGNTIYF
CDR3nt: TGTGCCAGCAGCCTGCCGGGGCCCCCTGGAAACACCATATATTTT

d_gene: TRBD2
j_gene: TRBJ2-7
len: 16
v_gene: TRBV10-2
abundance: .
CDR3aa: CASSESSSSGGAEQYF
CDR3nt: TGCGCCAGCAGTGAGTCGTCGTCTAGCGGGGGGGCCGAGCAGTACTTC

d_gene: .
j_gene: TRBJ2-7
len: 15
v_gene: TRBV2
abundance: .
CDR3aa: CASSEAGGSPYEQYF
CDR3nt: TGTGCCAGCAGTGAAGCAGGGGGTTCACCCTACGAGCAGTACTTC

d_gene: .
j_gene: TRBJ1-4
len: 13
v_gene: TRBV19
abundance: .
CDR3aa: CASAQMANEKLFF
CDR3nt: TGTGCCAGCGCCCAGATGGCTAATGAAAAACTGTTTTTT

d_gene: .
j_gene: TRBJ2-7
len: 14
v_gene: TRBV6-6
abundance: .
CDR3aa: CASSYGSVSYEQYF
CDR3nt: TGTGCCAGCAGTTACGGTTCAGTGTCCTACGAGCAGTACTTC

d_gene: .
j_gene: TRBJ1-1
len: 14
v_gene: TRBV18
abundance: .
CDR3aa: CASSPIGGDFEAFF
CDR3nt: TGTGCCAGCTCACCAATTGGGGGGGACTTTGAAGCTTTCTTT

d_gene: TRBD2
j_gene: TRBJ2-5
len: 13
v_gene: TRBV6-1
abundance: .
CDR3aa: CASTTSGAKTQYF
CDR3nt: TGTGCCAGCACAACTAGCGGGGCGAAGACCCAGTACTTC

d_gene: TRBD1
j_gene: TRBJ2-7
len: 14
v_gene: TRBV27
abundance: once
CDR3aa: CASSPRQGTYEQYF
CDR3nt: TGTGCCAGCAGTCCACGACAGGGGACTTACGAGCAGTACTTC

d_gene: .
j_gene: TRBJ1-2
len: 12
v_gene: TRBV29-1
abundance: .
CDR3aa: CSVEGEAYGYTF
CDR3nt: TGCAGCGTTGAGGGGGAGGCCTATGGCTACACCTTC

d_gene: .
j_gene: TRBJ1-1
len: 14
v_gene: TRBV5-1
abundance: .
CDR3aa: CASSSIGIKGEAFF
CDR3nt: TGCGCCAGCAGCTCCATAGGGATCAAAGGCGAAGCTTTCTTT

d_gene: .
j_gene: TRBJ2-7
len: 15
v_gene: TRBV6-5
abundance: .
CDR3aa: CASNAQAFRDYEQYF
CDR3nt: TGTGCCAGCAACGCCCAGGCATTTCGCGACTACGAGCAGTACTTC

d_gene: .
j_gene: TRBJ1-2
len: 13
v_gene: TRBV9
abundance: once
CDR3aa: CASSGRINYGYTF
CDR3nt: TGTGCCAGCAGCGGCCGAATTAACTATGGCTACACCTTC

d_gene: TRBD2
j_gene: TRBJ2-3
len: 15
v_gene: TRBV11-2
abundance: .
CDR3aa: CASSFISGGPDTQYF
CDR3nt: TGTGCCAGCAGCTTCATTTCGGGGGGGCCAGATACGCAGTATTTT

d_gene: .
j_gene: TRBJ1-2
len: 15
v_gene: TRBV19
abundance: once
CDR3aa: CASSLPGGRGGGYTF
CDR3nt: TGTGCCAGTAGTCTACCCGGAGGGAGGGGAGGAGGCTACACCTTC

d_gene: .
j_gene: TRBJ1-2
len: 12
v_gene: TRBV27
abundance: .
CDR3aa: CASRKGGNGYTF
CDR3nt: TGTGCCAGCCGGAAAGGGGGGAATGGCTACACCTTC

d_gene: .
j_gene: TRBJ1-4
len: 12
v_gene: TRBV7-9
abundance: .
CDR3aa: CASSPGREKLFF
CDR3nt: TGTGCCAGCAGCCCCGGAAGGGAAAAACTGTTTTTT

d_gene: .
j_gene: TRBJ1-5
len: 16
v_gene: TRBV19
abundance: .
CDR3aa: CASSIVAAAMGQPQHF
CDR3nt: TGTGCCAGTAGTATAGTGGCGGCAGCGATGGGCCAGCCCCAGCATTTT

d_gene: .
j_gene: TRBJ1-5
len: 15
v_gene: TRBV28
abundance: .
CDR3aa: CASSLGAPGNQPQHF
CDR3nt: TGTGCCAGCAGCTTGGGGGCGCCGGGCAATCAGCCCCAGCATTTT

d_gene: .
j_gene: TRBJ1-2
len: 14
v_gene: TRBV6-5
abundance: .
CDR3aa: CASSTGGGRYGYTF
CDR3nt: TGTGCCAGCAGCACCGGGGGGGGGCGGTATGGCTACACCTTC

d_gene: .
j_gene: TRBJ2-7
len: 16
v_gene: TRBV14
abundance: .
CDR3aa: CASSPYHLNGGNEQYF
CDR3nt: TGTGCCAGCAGCCCGTACCACTTAAACGGGGGCAACGAGCAGTACTTC

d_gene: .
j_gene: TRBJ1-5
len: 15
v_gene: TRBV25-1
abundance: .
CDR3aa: CASSDPGQYDQPQHF
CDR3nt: TGTGCCAGCAGTGACCCTGGACAGTATGATCAGCCCCAGCATTTT

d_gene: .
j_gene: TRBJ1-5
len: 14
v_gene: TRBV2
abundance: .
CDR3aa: CASSEQRINQPQHF
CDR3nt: TGTGCCAGCAGTGAACAACGGATCAATCAGCCCCAGCATTTT

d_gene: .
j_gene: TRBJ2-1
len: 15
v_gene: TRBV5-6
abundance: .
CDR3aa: CASSLYNRPNNEQFF
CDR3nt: TGTGCCAGCAGCTTGTATAACCGCCCGAACAATGAGCAGTTCTTC

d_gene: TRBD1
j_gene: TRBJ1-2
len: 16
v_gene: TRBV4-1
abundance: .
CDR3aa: CASSQEGRGRGSRYTF
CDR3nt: TGCGCCAGCAGCCAAGAAGGTAGGGGGCGAGGTTCTCGATACACCTTC

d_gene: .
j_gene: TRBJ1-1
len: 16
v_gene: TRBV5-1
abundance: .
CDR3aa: CASSLLGGIGDTEAFF
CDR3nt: TGCGCCAGCAGCTTGCTGGGGGGCATAGGGGACACTGAAGCTTTCTTT

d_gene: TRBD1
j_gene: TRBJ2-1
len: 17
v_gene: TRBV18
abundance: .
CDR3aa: CASSRNSRTGGIDEQFF
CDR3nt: TGTGCCAGCTCACGAAACAGTAGGACAGGGGGCATCGATGAGCAGTTCTTC

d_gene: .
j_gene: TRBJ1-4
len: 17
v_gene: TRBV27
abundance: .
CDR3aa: CASSFIGPRATNEKLFF
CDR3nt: TGTGCCAGCAGTTTTATTGGGCCGAGGGCAACTAATGAAAAACTGTTTTTT

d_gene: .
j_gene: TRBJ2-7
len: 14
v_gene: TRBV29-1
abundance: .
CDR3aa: CSVMTGGSSYEQYF
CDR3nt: TGCAGCGTGATGACTGGGGGCAGCTCCTACGAGCAGTACTTC

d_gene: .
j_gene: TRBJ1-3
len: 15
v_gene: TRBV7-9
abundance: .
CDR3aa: CASSLVQGRENTIYF
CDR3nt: TGTGCCAGCAGCTTAGTGCAGGGCAGGGAAAACACCATATATTTT

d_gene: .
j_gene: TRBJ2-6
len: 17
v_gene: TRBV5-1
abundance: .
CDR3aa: CASSSRIAGSGANVLTF
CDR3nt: TGCGCCAGCAGCTCCAGGATAGCAGGGTCTGGGGCCAACGTCCTGACTTTC

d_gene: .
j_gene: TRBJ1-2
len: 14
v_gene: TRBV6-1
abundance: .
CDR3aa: CASSEFIQADGYTF
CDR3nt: TGTGCCAGCAGTGAATTTATACAGGCTGATGGCTACACCTTC

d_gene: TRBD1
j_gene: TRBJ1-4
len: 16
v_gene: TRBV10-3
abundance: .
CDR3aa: CAISEAPGQGNEKLFF
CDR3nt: TGTGCCATCAGTGAGGCACCGGGACAGGGGAATGAAAAACTGTTTTTT

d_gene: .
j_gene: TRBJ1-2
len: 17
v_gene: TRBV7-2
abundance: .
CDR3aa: CASSPGGGVRGLSGYTF
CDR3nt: TGTGCCAGCAGCCCTGGGGGGGGTGTCAGAGGTCTATCAGGCTACACCTTC

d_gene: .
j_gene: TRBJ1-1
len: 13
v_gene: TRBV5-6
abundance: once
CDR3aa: CASSLDGYTEAFF
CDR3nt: TGTGCCAGCAGCTTAGACGGATACACTGAAGCTTTCTTT

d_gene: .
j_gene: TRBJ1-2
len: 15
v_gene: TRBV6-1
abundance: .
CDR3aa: CAVRDGNPDGYGYTF
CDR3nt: TGTGCCGTTCGGGACGGCAATCCCGACGGCTATGGCTACACCTTC

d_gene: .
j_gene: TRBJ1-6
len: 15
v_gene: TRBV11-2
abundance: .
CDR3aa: CASSLSSGANSPLHF
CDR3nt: TGTGCCAGCAGCTTAAGTTCAGGGGCTAATTCACCCCTCCACTTT

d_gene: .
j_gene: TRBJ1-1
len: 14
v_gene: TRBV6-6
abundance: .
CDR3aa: CASTTEARGTEAFF
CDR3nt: TGTGCCAGCACCACGGAGGCTCGGGGCACTGAAGCTTTCTTT

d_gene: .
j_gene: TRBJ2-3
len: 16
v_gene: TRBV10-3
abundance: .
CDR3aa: CAISDQRKKYSFGQYF
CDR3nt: TGTGCCATCAGTGACCAACGAAAGAAATATAGCTTCGGGCAGTATTTT

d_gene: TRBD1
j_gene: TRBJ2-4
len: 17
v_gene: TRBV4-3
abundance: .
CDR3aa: CASSQERQGARGNIQYF
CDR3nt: TGCGCCAGCAGCCAAGAAAGACAGGGGGCGCGAGGAAACATTCAGTACTTC

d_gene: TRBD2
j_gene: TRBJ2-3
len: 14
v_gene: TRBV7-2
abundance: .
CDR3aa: CASSSRLAGDTQYF
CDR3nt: TGTGCCAGCAGCTCACGACTAGCGGGGGATACGCAGTATTTT

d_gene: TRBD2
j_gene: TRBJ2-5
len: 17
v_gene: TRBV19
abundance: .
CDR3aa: CASSDTGTSFMGETQYF
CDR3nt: TGTGCCAGTAGTGATACCGGGACTAGCTTCATGGGAGAGACCCAGTACTTC

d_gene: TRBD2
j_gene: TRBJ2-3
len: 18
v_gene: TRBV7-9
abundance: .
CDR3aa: CASSFRVSGGARTDTQYF
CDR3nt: TGTGCCAGCAGCTTCCGGGTTAGCGGGGGGGCCAGGACAGATACGCAGTATTTT

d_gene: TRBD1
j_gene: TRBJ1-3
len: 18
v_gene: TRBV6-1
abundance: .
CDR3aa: CASSAEPPGTVSGNTIYF
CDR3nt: TGTGCCAGCAGTGCCGAACCCCCCGGGACAGTCTCTGGAAACACCATATATTTT

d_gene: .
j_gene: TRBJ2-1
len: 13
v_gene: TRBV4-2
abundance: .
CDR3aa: CASSGGLYNEQFF
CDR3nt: TGTGCCAGCAGCGGCGGTCTTTACAATGAGCAGTTCTTC

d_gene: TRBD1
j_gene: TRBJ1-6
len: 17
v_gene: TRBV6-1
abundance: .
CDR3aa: CASSDRQGTGVNSPLHF
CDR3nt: TGTGCCAGCAGTGATCGTCAAGGGACAGGGGTCAATTCACCCCTCCACTTT

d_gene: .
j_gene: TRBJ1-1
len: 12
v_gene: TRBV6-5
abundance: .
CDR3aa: CASSDYRTEAFF
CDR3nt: TGTGCCAGCAGTGACTACAGGACTGAAGCTTTCTTT

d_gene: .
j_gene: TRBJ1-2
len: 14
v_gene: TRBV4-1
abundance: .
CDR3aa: CASSRAFPRYGYTF
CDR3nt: TGCGCCAGCAGCCGAGCCTTCCCCCGCTATGGCTACACCTTC